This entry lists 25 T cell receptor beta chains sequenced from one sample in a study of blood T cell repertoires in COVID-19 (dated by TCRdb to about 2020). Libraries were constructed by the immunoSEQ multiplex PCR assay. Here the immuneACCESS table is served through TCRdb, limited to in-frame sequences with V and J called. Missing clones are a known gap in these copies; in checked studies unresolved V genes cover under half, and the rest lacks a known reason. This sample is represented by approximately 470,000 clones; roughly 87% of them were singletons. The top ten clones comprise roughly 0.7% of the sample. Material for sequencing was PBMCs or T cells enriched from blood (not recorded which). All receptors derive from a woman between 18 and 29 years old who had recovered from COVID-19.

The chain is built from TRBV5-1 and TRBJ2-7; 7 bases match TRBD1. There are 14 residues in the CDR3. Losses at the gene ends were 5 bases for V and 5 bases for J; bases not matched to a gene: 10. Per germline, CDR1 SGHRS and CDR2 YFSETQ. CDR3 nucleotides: TGCGCCAGCAGGATCCAGACAGGGATCCACGAGCAGTACTTC. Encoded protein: CASRIQTGIHEQYF.

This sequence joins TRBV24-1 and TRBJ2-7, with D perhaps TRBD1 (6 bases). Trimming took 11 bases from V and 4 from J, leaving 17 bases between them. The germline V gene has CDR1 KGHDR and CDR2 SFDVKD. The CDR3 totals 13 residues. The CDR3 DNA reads TGTGCCAGTGCGAGGGCAGGGGAGTACGAGCAGTACTTC. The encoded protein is CASARAGEYEQYF.

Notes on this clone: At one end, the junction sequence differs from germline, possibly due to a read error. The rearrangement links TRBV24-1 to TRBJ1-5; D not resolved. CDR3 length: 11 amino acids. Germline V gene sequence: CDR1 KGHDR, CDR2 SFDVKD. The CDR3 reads CEKKSNQPQHF. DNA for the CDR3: TGCGAGAAAAAGAGCAATCAGCCCCAGCATTTT.

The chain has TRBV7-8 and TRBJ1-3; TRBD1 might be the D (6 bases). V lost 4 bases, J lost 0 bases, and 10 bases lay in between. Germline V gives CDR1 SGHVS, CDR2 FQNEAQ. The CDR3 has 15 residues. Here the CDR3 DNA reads TGTGCCAGCAGCTCTACAGGGAGCTCTGGAAACACCATATATTTT. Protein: CASSSTGSSGNTIYF.

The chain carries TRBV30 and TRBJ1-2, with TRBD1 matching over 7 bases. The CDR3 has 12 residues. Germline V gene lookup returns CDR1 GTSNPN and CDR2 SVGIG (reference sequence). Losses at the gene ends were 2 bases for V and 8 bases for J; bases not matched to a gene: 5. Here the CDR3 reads CAWSPTGLGYTF. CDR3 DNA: TGTGCCTGGAGTCCGACAGGGTTGGGCTACACCTTC.

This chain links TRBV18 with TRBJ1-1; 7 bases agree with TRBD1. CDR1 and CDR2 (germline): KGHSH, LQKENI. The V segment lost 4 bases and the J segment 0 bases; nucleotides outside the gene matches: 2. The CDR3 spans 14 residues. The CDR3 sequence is CASSQGAMNTEAFF. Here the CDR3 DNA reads TGTGCCAGCTCACAGGGGGCCATGAACACTGAAGCTTTCTTT.

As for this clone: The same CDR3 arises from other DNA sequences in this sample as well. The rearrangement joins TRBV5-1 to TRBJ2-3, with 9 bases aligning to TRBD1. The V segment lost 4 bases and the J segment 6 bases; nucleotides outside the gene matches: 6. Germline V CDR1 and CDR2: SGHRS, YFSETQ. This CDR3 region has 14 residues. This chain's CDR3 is CASSPGTGTDTQYF. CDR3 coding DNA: TGCGCCAGCAGCCCTGGGACAGGGACCGATACGCAGTATTTT.

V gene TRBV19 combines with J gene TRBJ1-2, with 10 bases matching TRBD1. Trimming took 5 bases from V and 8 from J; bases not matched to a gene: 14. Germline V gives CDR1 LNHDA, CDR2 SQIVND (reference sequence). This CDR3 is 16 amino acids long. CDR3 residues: CASSSPDRGRSSGYTF. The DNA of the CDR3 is TGTGCCAGTAGTTCCCCAGACAGGGGGCGATCGAGCGGCTACACCTTC.

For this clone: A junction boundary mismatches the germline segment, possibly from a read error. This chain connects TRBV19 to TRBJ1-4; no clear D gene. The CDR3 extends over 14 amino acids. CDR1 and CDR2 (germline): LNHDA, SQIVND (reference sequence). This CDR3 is CASRPPGSKEKLFF. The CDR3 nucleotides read TGTGCCAGTCGGCCTCCGGGGTCTAAGGAAAAACTGTTTTTT. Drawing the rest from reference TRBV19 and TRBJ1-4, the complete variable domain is DGGITQSPKYLFRKEGQNVTLSCEQNLNHDAMYWYRQDPGQGLRLIYYSQIVNDFQKGDIAEGYSVSREKKESFPLTVTSAQKNPTAFYLCASRPPGSKEKLFFGSGTQLSVL.

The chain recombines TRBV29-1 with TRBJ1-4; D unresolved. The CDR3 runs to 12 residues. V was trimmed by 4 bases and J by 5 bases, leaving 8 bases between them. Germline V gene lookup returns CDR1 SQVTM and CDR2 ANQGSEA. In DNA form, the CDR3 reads TGCAGCGTTGGGGAGCCCAATGAAAAACTGTTTTTT. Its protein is CSVGEPNEKLFF.

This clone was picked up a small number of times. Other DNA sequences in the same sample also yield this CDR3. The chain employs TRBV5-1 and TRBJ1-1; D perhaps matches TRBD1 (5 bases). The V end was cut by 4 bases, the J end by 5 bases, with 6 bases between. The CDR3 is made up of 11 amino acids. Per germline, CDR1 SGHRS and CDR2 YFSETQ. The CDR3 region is CASSGGTEAFF. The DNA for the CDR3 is TGCGCCAGCAGCGGGGGGACTGAAGCTTTCTTT.

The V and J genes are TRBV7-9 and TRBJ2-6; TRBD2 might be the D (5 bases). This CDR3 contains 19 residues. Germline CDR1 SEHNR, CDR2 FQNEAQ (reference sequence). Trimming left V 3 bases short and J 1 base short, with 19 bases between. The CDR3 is CASSFSLEGGVSGANVLTF. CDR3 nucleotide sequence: TGTGCCAGCAGCTTTTCTCTCGAGGGTGGTGTGTCTGGGGCCAACGTCCTGACTTTC.

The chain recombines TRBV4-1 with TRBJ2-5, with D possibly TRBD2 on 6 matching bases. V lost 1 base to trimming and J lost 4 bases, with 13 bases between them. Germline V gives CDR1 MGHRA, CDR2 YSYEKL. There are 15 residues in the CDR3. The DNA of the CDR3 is TGCGCCAGCAGCCAAGTTCACGGGGGTCGAGAGACCCAGTACTTC. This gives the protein CASSQVHGGRETQYF.

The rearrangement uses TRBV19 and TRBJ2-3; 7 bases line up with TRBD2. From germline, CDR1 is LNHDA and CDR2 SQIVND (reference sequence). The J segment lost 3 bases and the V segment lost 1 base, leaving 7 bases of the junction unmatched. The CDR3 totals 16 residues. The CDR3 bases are TGTGCCAGTAGTATAGGGGGGGGTCGGGTGACAGATACGCAGTATTTT. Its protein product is CASSIGGGRVTDTQYF.

The CDR3 DNA reads as TGTGCCAGCAACGGACAGGGGCCGAGGACTGAAGCTTTCTTT. Its translation: CASNGQGPRTEAFF. The chain combines TRBV6-5 with TRBJ1-1, with 9 bases identical to TRBD1. Germline loops: CDR1 MNHEY, CDR2 SVGAGI. The CDR3 has 14 residues. With V trimmed by 7 bases and J by 5 bases, 8 bases remained unmatched.

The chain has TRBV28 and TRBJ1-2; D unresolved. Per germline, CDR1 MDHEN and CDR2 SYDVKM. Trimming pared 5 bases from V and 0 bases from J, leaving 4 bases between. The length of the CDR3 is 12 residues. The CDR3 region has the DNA TGTGCCAGCAGTGCAGCTAACTATGGCTACACCTTC. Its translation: CASSAANYGYTF.

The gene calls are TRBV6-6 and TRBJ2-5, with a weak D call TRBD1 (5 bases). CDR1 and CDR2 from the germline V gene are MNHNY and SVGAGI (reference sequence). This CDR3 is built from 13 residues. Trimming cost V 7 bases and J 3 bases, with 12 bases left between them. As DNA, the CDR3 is TGTGCCAGCACCGAACAGGTTAAAGAGACCCAGTACTTC. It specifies CASTEQVKETQYF.

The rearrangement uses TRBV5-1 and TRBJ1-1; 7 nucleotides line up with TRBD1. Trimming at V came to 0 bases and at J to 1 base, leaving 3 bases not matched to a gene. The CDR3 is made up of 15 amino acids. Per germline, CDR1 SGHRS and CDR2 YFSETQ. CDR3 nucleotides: TGCGCCAGCAGCTTGGGGAGACAGGGGAACACTGAAGCTTTCTTT. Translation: CASSLGRQGNTEAFF.

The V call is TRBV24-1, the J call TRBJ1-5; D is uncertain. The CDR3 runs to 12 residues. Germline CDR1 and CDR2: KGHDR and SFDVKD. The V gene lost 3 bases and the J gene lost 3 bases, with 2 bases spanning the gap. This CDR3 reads CATSDLNQPQHF. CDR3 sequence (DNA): TGTGCCACCAGTGATCTCAATCAGCCCCAGCATTTT.

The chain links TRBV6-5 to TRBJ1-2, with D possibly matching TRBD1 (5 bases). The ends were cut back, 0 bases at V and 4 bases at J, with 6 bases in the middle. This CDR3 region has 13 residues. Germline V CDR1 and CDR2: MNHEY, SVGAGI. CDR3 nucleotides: TGTGCCAGCAGTTACTCTCAGGGCTATGGCTACACCTTC. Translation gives CASSYSQGYGYTF.

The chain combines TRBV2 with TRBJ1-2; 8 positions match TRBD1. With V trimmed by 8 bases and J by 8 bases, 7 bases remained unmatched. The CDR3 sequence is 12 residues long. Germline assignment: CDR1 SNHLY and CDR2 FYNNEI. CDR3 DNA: TGTGCCAGCGGACAGGGCATGGGCGGCTACACCTTC. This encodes CASGQGMGGYTF.

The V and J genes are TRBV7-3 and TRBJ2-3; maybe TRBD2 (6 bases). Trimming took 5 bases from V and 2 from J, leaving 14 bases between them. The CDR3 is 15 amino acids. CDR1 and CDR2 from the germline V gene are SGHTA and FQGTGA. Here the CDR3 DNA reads TGTGCCAGCAGCCAATTCGGGGGTATCACAGATACGCAGTATTTT. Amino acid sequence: CASSQFGGITDTQYF.

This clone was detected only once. DNA for the CDR3: TGTGCCTGGAGTGTAAAAGGAGCGAGGACCGGGGAGCTGTTTTTT. Translated, it gives CAWSVKGARTGELFF. V usage is TRBV30 and J usage is TRBJ2-2; no firm D call. The germline gives CDR1 GTSNPN, CDR2 SVGIG (reference sequence). The V end was cut by 0 bases, the J end by 5 bases, with 13 bases between. The CDR3 covers 15 residues.

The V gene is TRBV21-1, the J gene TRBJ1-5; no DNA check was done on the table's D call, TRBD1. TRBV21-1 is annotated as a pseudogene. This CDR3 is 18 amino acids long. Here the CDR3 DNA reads TGTGCCAGCAGCAGGTTGCCGGGACAGGATTATAGCAATCAGCCCCAGCATTTT. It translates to CASSRLPGQDYSNQPQHF.

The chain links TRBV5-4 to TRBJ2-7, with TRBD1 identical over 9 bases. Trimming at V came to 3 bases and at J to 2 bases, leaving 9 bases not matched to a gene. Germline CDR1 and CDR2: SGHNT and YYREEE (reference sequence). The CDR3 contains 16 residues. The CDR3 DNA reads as TGTGCCAGCAGCTCCTTGGGACAGGGAGACACCTACGAGCAGTACTTC. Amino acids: CASSSLGQGDTYEQYF.